The text below deals with one T cell receptor beta chain. This clonotype was seen repeatedly, ten times or more. The antigen it recognizes is unknown. The input lacks base qualities; no much larger clone sits a single base away. Sequences MNHEY (CDR1) and SVGEGT (CDR2) are obtained from the germline V gene. The CDR3 contains 16 residues, cysteine and phenylalanine counted. Solely the CDR3 DNA is kept, with 48 bases framed from the first base. Trimming costs V 0 bases and J 4 bases, and their ends lie 15 bases apart. The source of the sample is a study of Graves' ophthalmopathy and Graves' hyperthyroidism (dated 2018 in TCRdb). Context from the whole study: Peripheral blood was collected at initial diagnosis, before any treatment. T-cell repertoires of thyroid tissue and blood were compared in over five hyperthyroidism patients. In total, some 140 blood samples were TCR-sequenced: around 42 ophthalmopathy, 75 hyperthyroidism and about 17 hyperthyroidism-to-ophthalmopathy patients. To tell Graves' ophthalmopathy apart from Graves' hyperthyroidism, and to predict which patients would progress to ophthalmopathy, the study relied on TCR beta repertoire signatures. A discovery set of 95 to 100 patients (43 ophthalmopathy, just over 55 stable hyperthyroidism) was enrolled to explore V-J signatures distinguishing ophthalmopathy from hyperthyroidism. The 95 to 100 discovery patients were divided at random into training and test sets in a 7:3 ratio. The independent validation cohort included about 20 hyperthyroidism patients plus 17 patients who later progressed from hyperthyroidism to ophthalmopathy. After sampling, hyperthyroidism patients received methimazole starting at 30 mg daily, and ophthalmopathy patients received high-dose intravenous methylprednisolone. General conclusions and limits of the study: Among expanded thyroid clonotypes with frequency above 0.001, most also showed up in blood, which suggests that blood repertoires may reflect the thyroid immune response. In validation, the model predicted ophthalmopathy progression with nearly 71% sensitivity and around 72% specificity; roughly 11 predicted patients were CT-confirmed with GO in a median of roughly 6.8 months. Sample size was not predetermined statistically, and investigators were not blinded to group allocation. The 13-signature model separated ophthalmopathy from stable hyperthyroidism with around 90% sensitivity and less than 83% specificity in cross-validation, and 80%/75% in the test set.

For repertoire sequencing, TCR beta CDR3 regions were amplified from RNA transcripts. HTBI primers and the Qiagen OneStep RT-PCR kit were used in a first-round RT-PCR, which was followed by a second-round multiplex PCR, size selection and purification. Libraries were sequenced paired-end with 100 bp reads on an Illumina HiSeq2000. As for the authors' bioinformatics: SOAPnuke was used to process the reads, removing any read that contained adapters or uncalled bases, had a mean Phred below 15, or lacked an exact match to the constant primer or identifier. COPE v1.2.5 was used to merge the high-quality paired reads. Each unique nucleotide sequence was treated as a clonotype, and MiTCR v1.1 was used to align the clonotypes to the IMGT TRB V, D and J references. Analysis was restricted to V-J combinations with a frequency above 0.0001, which covered about 99% of repertoires. For each V-J combination, a TCR clonal expansion and chaos score was defined as the ratio of F50 clonal expansion to chaos observed in the TCRdist matrix. Features were reduced by Welch's t-statistics and random forest to roughly 14 V-J combinations, which fed a naive Bayes classifier. The similarity between thyroid and blood repertoires was quantified using the Morisita-Horn index. TCRdb reprocessed the public reads (quality trimming at Q25 with fastp, clone calling with MiXCR) and kept in-frame beta chains. Every entry covers one CDR3 protein and lists the most common genes and DNA from its rows. TCRdb's processing, not the study's, gives the V and J calls here. The sample table records some 400,000 distinct CDR3 sequences; around 18% of these occur just once. Of the sample, roughly 1.4% falls within the top ten clones.

The ophthalmopathy patients had moderately to severely active disease, with a Clinical Activity Score of 3 or higher, a NOSPECS grade of 4 or higher, and a disease duration of less than 3 months. Patients were excluded if they had other autoimmune diseases, uncontrolled infections, pregnancy or lactation. Clinical symptoms, serum thyroxine, TRAb, thyroid ultrasound and orbital computed tomography formed the basis of the diagnosis. Using Ficoll-Paque density gradient centrifugation, PBMCs were isolated from 8.5 to 10 ml of fresh peripheral blood. Total RNA was extracted with Trizol reagent and quality-checked on an Agilent 2100 Bioanalyzer.

This clonotype was sampled from a woman between 18 and 29 years old with Graves' ophthalmopathy. Donor details come from another sample of the same person, matched by shared clones. The chain is made from TRBV6-2 or TRBV6-3 and TRBJ1-2; possibly the D gene is TRBD1, per 6 matching bases. The sequenced material came from peripheral blood. The CDR3 amino acid sequence is: CASSYSRPTGIYGYTF. The DNA sequence follows: TGTGCCAGCAGTTACTCTCGCCCGACAGGAATCTATGGCTACACCTTC.